The following is a T cell receptor (beta chain) sequence with its context. These data belong to a study of blood T cell repertoires in COVID-19. The CDR3 sequence is 17 residues long. V dropped 1 base and J dropped 7; count of bases not matched to a gene: 10. From germline, CDR1 is MGHRA and CDR2 YSYEKL. The assay was immunoSEQ multiplex PCR, and TCRdb's table has in-frame clones only and misses some. The sample holds around 50,000 clones, approximately 81% seen once. Sequences were obtained from peripheral blood. The V gene is TRBV4-1, the J gene TRBJ2-1; 10 bases are a match to TRBD1. This TCR was sampled from a man aged 35 to 55 with active COVID-19. The CDR3 bases are TGCGCCAGCAGCCAAGCTAGGGACAGGGGTGTTTCTAATGAGCAGTTCTTC. Translating gives CASSQARDRGVSNEQFF.